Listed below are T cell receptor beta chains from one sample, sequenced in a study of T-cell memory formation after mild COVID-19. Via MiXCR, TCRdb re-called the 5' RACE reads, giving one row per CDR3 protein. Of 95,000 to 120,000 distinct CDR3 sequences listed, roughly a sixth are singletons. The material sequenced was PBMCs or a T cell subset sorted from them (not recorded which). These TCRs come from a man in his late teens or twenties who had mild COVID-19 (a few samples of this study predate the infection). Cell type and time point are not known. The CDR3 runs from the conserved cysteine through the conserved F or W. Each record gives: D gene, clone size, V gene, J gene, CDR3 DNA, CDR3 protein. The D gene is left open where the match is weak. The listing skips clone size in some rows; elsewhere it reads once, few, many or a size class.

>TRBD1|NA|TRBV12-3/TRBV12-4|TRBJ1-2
TGTGCCAGCAGTTACCAGACAGGGTTGGGCGGCTACACCTTC
CASSYQTGLGGYTF
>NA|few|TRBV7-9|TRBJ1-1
TGTGCCAGCAGACGAACCAACGGGCCCGACACTGAAGCTTTCTTT
CASRRTNGPDTEAFF
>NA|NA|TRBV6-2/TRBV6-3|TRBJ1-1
TGTGCCAGCAGTTACCCCAGGGTGGGGGTTACTGAAGCTTTCTTT
CASSYPRVGVTEAFF
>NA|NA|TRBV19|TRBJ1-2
TGTGCCAGTAGTCTCCAGCTGTATGGCTACACCTTC
CASSLQLYGYTF
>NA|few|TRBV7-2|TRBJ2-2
TGTGCCAGCAGCTTAGCGGGTCAGAACACCGGGGAGCTGTTTTTT
CASSLAGQNTGELFF
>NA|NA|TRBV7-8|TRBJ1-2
TGTGCCAGCAGCTCAGGAGGTTCTAGTGGCTACACCTTC
CASSSGGSSGYTF
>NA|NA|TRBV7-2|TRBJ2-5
TGTGCCAGCGGGGTCGCCGGGGTGAAGACCCAGTACTTC
CASGVAGVKTQYF
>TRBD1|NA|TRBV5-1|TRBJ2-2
TGCGCCAGCAGCCTGATGACAGGGCACACCGGGGAGCTGTTTTTT
CASSLMTGHTGELFF
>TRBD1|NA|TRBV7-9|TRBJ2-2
TGTGCCAGCAGCTTACCCAAGCACAGGGGGTCGGACACCGGGGAGCTGTTTTTT
CASSLPKHRGSDTGELFF
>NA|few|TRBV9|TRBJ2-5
TGTGCCAGCAGCGTAGCCGCGGGGTCCCAAGAGACCCAGTACTTC
CASSVAAGSQETQYF
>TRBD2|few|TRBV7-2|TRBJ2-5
TGTGCCAGCAGCTACCAGCGGGGGGGCTGGGAGACCCAGTACTTC
CASSYQRGGWETQYF
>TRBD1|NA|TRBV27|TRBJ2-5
TGTGCCAGCAGCCCGTGGACGGACAGGCAACAAGAGACCCAGTACTTC
CASSPWTDRQQETQYF
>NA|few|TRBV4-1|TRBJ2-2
TGCGCCAGCAGCTTTGTTAGGGGCGGGGACCAAGGCGGGGAGCTGTTTTTT
CASSFVRGGDQGGELFF
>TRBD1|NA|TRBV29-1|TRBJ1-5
TGCAGCGTCGCCGACAGGGGGCGGGATCAGCCCCAGCATTTT
CSVADRGRDQPQHF
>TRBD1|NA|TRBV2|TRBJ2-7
TGTGCCAGCAGGGCCGGGACAGGGGCCTACGAGCAGTACTTC
CASRAGTGAYEQYF
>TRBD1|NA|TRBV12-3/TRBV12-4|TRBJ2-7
TGTGCCAGCAGTTCCCCCGGGACAGGAAAAAACGAGCAGTACTTC
CASSSPGTGKNEQYF